The 24 T cell receptor beta chains presented below share a single source sample, sequenced in a study of blood T cell repertoires in COVID-19. Clones were sequenced by immunoSEQ multiplex PCR, and TCRdb holds only the in-frame ones, with some missing. The data show about 490,000 clones, 80% to 90% seen once. The sequenced sample consisted of peripheral blood. The receptors here all came from a human donor in a cohort sampled during active COVID-19.

This chain joins TRBV6-5 and TRBJ2-1; 13 bases agree with TRBD2. The CDR3 runs to 16 residues. Germline loops: CDR1 MNHEY, CDR2 SVGAGI. V shed 2 bases and J 7 bases; nucleotides not matched to a gene: 5. The CDR3 reads CASSYVLAGGINEQFF. In DNA, the CDR3 is TGTGCCAGCAGTTACGTACTAGCGGGAGGGATAAATGAGCAGTTCTTC.

The V and J genes are TRBV24-1 and TRBJ1-2; 10 bases are a match to TRBD1. The germline V gene encodes CDR1 KGHDR and CDR2 SFDVKD. The V and J ends lost 7 bases and 3 bases, in that order; junction bases with no gene match: 1. The CDR3 runs 13 residues. CDR3 nucleotides: TGTGCCACCAGAGGGACAGGGGACTATGGCTACACCTTC. Amino acid sequence: CATRGTGDYGYTF.

The chain recombines TRBV9 with TRBJ2-7; TRBD2 agrees at 14 bases. Per germline, CDR1 SGDLS and CDR2 YYNGEE. The CDR3 totals 19 residues. V dropped 0 bases and J dropped 7; count of bases not matched to a gene: 15. The CDR3 region is CASSVERGTSGSRRNEQYF. In DNA, the CDR3 is TGTGCCAGCAGCGTAGAGCGTGGGACTAGCGGGAGTAGAAGAAATGAGCAGTACTTC.

The chain recombines TRBV27 with TRBJ1-2, with D maybe TRBD1 (6 bases). V lost 7 bases and J lost 4, with 25 bases in between. The CDR3 sequence is 17 residues long. CDR1 and CDR2 from the germline V gene are MNHEY and SMNVEV (reference sequence). Here the CDR3 reads CASTLVGPTGWLYGYTF. The CDR3 nucleotides read TGTGCCAGCACCCTCGTGGGCCCCACAGGGTGGCTCTATGGCTACACCTTC.

This clone is a singleton in its sample. This chain links TRBV25-1 with TRBJ2-1; TRBD2 matches 7 bases. The germline V gene encodes CDR1 MGHDK and CDR2 SYGVNS. J lost 8 bases, V lost 6 bases, and 10 bases had no gene match. This CDR3 has 14 residues. The CDR3 sequence: CASSHGRGNDEQFF. The CDR3 coding sequence is TGTGCCAGCAGCCACGGGCGGGGGAACGATGAGCAGTTCTTC.

This clone was recorded once. The J gene is TRBJ2-7, the V gene TRBV9, with TRBD1 identical over 7 bases. V dropped 0 bases and J dropped 3; count of bases not matched to a gene: 6. The CDR3 covers 15 residues. Germline values: CDR1 SGDLS, CDR2 YYNGEE. CDR3 in amino acids: CASSVAVGTDYEQYF. The CDR3 region has the DNA TGTGCCAGCAGCGTAGCTGTTGGGACAGACTACGAGCAGTACTTC.

The chain carries TRBV18 and TRBJ1-3; TRBD1 might be the D (5 bases). Germline V gives CDR1 KGHSH, CDR2 LQKENI. The CDR3 runs to 16 residues. The V and J ends lost 6 bases and 4 bases respectively, with 19 bases between them. For the CDR3, the DNA is TGTGCCAGCTCGAACCGCGACAGATCCGTGGGAAACACCATATATTTT. Translation: CASSNRDRSVGNTIYF.

The chain links TRBV6-2 or TRBV6-3 to TRBJ1-1; perhaps TRBD1 as D (5 bases). V shed 0 bases and J shed 0 bases, with 14 bases lying between them. The CDR3 is 17 residues long. Germline loops: CDR1 MNHEY, CDR2 SVGEGT. This CDR3 is CASSYSQGHSLNTEAFF. CDR3 DNA sequence: TGTGCCAGCAGTTACTCGCAGGGTCACAGCTTGAACACTGAAGCTTTCTTT.

The chain uses TRBV6-2 or TRBV6-3 and TRBJ2-1; 12 nucleotides line up with TRBD2. The trim removed 4 bases at V and 2 bases at J, leaving 3 bases unmatched. Germline V lookup: CDR1 MNHEY, CDR2 SVGEGT. The CDR3 runs 16 residues. The CDR3 region is CASSSRTSGAYNEQFF. The CDR3 coding sequence is TGTGCCAGCAGTTCGAGGACTAGCGGGGCCTACAATGAGCAGTTCTTC.

The V gene is TRBV5-1, the J gene TRBJ2-1, with 12 bases identical to TRBD1. CDR1 and CDR2 from the germline V gene are SGHRS and YFSETQ. After removal of 4 bases from V and 8 bases from J, the junction contained 1 base not matched to a gene. There are 13 residues in the CDR3. The CDR3 DNA sequence: TGCGCCAGCAGCGGGGACAGGGGGCATGAGCAGTTCTTC. It specifies CASSGDRGHEQFF.

This rearrangement joins TRBV7-9 to TRBJ2-1, with D perhaps matching TRBD2 (5 bases). V lost 1 base and J 6 bases, leaving 16 bases between the germline ends. CDR1 is SEHNR, CDR2 FQNEAQ, per germline (reference sequence). CDR3 length: 16 amino acids. The CDR3 loop is CASSLVAPSGFNEQFF. The CDR3 bases are TGTGCCAGCAGCTTAGTAGCCCCCTCGGGGTTCAATGAGCAGTTCTTC.

The chain has TRBV28 and TRBJ2-3, with 13 bases identical to TRBD2. Looked up from germline, CDR1 is MDHEN and CDR2 is SYDVKM. The trim removed 5 bases at V and 4 bases at J, leaving 9 bases unmatched. This CDR3 region has 17 residues. The CDR3 DNA follows: TGTGCCAGCAGTATCCTACTAGCGGGAGGGCCTTCAGATACGCAGTATTTT. Translated, it gives CASSILLAGGPSDTQYF.

The V gene is TRBV9, the J gene TRBJ2-6, with 7 bases lining up with TRBD1. CDR3 length equals 15 residues. With 4 bases clipped from V and 1 base from J, the junction kept 2 bases outside the gene matches. CDR1 is SGDLS and CDR2 is YYNGEE in the germline V gene. DNA for the CDR3: TGTGCCAGCAGCAGGACAGGTTCTGGGGCCAACGTCCTGACTTTC. It translates to CASSRTGSGANVLTF.

The rearrangement uses TRBV5-1 and TRBJ2-5; D remains ambiguous. The V end lost 0 bases, the J end lost 1 base, and 10 bases lay between the germline ends. The CDR3 is 15 residues long. Germline CDR1 SGHRS, CDR2 YFSETQ. In DNA form, the CDR3 reads TGCGCCAGCAGCTTGGCAGGAACGACCCAAGAGACCCAGTACTTC. This codes for CASSLAGTTQETQYF. Filled out from reference TRBV5-1 and TRBJ2-5, the complete variable domain reads KAGVTQTPRYLIKTRGQQVTLSCSPISGHRSVSWYQQTPGQGLQFLFEYFSETQRNKGNFPGRFSGRQFSNSRSEMNVSTLELGDSALYLCASSLAGTTQETQYFGPGTRLLVL.

The chain has TRBV18 and TRBJ2-1; TRBD2 might be the D (5 bases). Germline lookup yields CDR1 KGHSH and CDR2 LQKENI. The CDR3 is made up of 15 amino acids. V dropped 6 bases and J dropped 2 bases, with 14 bases sitting between them. The CDR3 DNA reads TGTGCCAGCTCGCCGTTGAGCGGACCCTACAATGAGCAGTTCTTC. This codes for CASSPLSGPYNEQFF.

The chain joins TRBV9 to TRBJ2-1, with 7 positions matching TRBD2. Germline assignment: CDR1 SGDLS and CDR2 YYNGEE. The CDR3 is made up of 15 amino acids. V lost 0 bases, J lost 4 bases, and 4 bases stayed unmatched. The CDR3 bases are TGTGCCAGCAGCGTAGTGGCTAGCGGTTACAATGAGCAGTTCTTC. Translating gives CASSVVASGYNEQFF.

This chain links TRBV2 with TRBJ2-7, with 9 positions matching TRBD2. Looked up from germline, CDR1 is SNHLY and CDR2 is FYNNEI. Trimming took 8 bases from V and 6 from J; bases not matched to a gene: 11. The CDR3 has 14 residues. CDR3 loop: CASHPQTSGGEQYF. The CDR3 DNA is TGTGCCAGCCATCCCCAGACTAGCGGAGGCGAGCAGTACTTC.

This clone was picked up one time. The chain links TRBV4-1 to TRBJ1-2; 7 nucleotides align to TRBD1. J lost 1 base, V lost 4 bases, and 3 bases had no gene match. Germline CDR1 is MGHRA and CDR2 is YSYEKL. The length of the CDR3 is 14 residues. CDR3 nucleotide sequence: TGCGCCAGCAGCCGACAGGGTAGTAACTATGGCTACACCTTC. Protein: CASSRQGSNYGYTF.

The V call is TRBV28, the J call TRBJ2-5; 13 bases agree with TRBD2. Germline-derived CDR1 and CDR2 are MDHEN and SYDVKM. The V and J ends lost 6 bases and 4 bases, in that order; junction bases with no gene match: 14. This CDR3 is built from 18 residues. This CDR3 reads CASSPFGLAGEGGETQYF. The CDR3 bases are TGTGCCAGCAGCCCCTTTGGACTAGCGGGAGAAGGGGGAGAGACCCAGTACTTC.

V and J are TRBV23-1 and TRBJ1-1, with D uncertain. TRBV23-1 is classed as an ORF, of uncertain function. The CDR3 runs to 12 residues. V was pared by 6 bases and J by 2 bases, with 7 bases between. The CDR3 loop reads CASSPGNTEAFF. CDR3 sequence (DNA): TGCGCCAGCAGCCCGGGTAACACTGAAGCTTTCTTT.

The chain combines TRBV24-1 with TRBJ2-5; 9 nucleotides align to TRBD1. The CDR3 length is 18 residues. V dropped 3 bases and J dropped 2; count of bases not matched to a gene: 12. Germline CDR1 KGHDR, CDR2 SFDVKD. CDR3 nucleotide sequence: TGTGCCACCAGTGATGGGACAGGGAAGAGGGATTGGCAAGAGACCCAGTACTTC. Amino acid sequence: CATSDGTGKRDWQETQYF.

The count of this clone is one. The V and J genes are TRBV9 and TRBJ2-7; 7 bases are a match to TRBD1. V shed 1 base, J shed 4 bases, and the junction held 5 bases outside the gene matches. The germline V gene encodes CDR1 SGDLS and CDR2 YYNGEE. CDR3 length equals 14 residues. The CDR3 DNA is TGTGCCAGCAGCGTACAGGGGGATAGTTACGAGCAGTACTTC. Its protein is CASSVQGDSYEQYF. The complete variable domain, with remaining parts taken from reference TRBV9 and TRBJ2-7, reads DSGVTQTPKHLITATGQRVTLRCSPRSGDLSVYWYQQSLDQGLQFLIQYYNGEERAKGNILERFSAQQFPDLHSELNLSSLELGDSALYFCASSVQGDSYEQYFGPGTRLTVT.

This sequence joins TRBV6-1 and TRBJ1-1; D perhaps matches TRBD1 (5 bases). V was trimmed by 1 base and J by 6 bases, leaving 12 bases between them. The CDR3 consists of 14 residues. Looked up from germline, CDR1 is MNHNS and CDR2 is SASEGT. CDR3 loop: CASSEGRVRSEAFF. The DNA of the CDR3 is TGTGCCAGCAGTGAAGGCAGGGTTCGGTCTGAAGCTTTCTTT.

The V gene is TRBV3-1 (or the pseudogene TRBV3-2), the J gene TRBJ2-1; 9 bases align to TRBD2. V shed 4 bases, J shed 7 bases, and the junction held 5 bases outside the gene matches. The CDR3 is 14 amino acids. CDR1 and CDR2 (germline): LGHDT, YNNKEL (reference sequence). The CDR3, as DNA: TGTGCCAGCAGCCTTAGCGGGAGTGTAAATGAGCAGTTCTTC. Translation gives CASSLSGSVNEQFF.